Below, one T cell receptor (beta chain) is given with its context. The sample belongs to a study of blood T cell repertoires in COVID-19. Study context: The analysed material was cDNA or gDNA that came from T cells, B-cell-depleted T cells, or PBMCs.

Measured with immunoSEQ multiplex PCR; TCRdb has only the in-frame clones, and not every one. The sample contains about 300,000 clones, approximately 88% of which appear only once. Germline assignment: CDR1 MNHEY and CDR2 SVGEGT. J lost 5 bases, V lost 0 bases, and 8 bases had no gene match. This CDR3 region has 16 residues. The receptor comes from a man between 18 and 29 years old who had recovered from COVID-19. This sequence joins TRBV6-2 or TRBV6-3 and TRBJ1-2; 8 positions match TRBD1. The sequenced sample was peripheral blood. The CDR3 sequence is CASSYSRSGGWYGYTF. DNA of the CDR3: TGTGCCAGCAGTTACTCGCGGTCAGGGGGCTGGTATGGCTACACCTTC.